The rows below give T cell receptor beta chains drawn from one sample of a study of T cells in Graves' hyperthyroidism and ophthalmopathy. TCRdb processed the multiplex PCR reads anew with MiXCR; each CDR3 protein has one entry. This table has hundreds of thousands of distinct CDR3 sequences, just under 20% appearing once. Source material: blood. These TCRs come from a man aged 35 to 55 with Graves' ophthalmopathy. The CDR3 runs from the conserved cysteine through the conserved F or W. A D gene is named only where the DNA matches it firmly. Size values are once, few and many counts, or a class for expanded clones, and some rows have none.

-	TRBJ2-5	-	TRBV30	CAWSRGLFQETQYF	TGTGCCTGGAGTCGGGGACTGTTCCAAGAGACCCAGTACTTC
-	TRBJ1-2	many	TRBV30	CAWSLGYGYTF	TGTGCCTGGAGTCTGGGCTATGGCTACACCTTC
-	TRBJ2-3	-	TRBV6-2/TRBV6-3	CASSFQPGRDTQYF	TGTGCCAGCAGTTTCCAGCCTGGGAGGGATACGCAGTATTTT
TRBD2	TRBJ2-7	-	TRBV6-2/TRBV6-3	CASSSRTSGGPGSYEQYF	TGTGCCAGCAGTTCGCGGACTAGCGGGGGGCCGGGCTCCTACGAGCAGTACTTC
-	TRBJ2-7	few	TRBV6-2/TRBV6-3	CASSYAGQTYEQYF	TGTGCCAGCAGTTACGCGGGACAGACCTACGAGCAGTACTTC
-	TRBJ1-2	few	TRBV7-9	CASSTLPVNAPNGYTF	TGTGCCAGCAGCACGTTACCAGTAAACGCCCCAAATGGCTACACCTTC
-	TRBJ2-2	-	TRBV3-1	CASSQFRTGELFF	TGTGCCAGCAGCCAATTTAGGACCGGGGAGCTGTTTTTT
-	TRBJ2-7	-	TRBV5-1	CASSSRADVDEQYF	TGCGCCAGCAGCTCCCGTGCCGATGTAGACGAGCAGTACTTC
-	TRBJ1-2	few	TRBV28	CASTLGFGYTF	TGTGCCAGCACCCTGGGCTTTGGCTACACCTTC
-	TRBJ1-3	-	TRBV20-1	CSASPIQAGGNTIYF	TGCAGTGCTAGCCCTATACAGGCAGGAGGAAACACCATATATTTT
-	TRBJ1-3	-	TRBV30	CAWSSSRTASSGNTIYF	TGTGCCTGGAGTTCCAGCCGGACAGCAAGCTCTGGAAACACCATATATTTT
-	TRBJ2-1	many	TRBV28	CASSLRNEQFF	TGTGCCAGCAGTTTGCGCAATGAGCAGTTCTTC
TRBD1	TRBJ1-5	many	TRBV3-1	CASSPTGGSNQPQHF	TGTGCCAGCAGCCCGACAGGGGGGAGCAATCAGCCCCAGCATTTT
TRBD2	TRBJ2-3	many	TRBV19	CASSIAGGTDTQYF	TGTGCCAGTAGTATAGCGGGAGGAACAGATACGCAGTATTTT
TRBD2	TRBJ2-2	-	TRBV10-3	CAIGTSGGTGELFF	TGTGCCATCGGGACTAGCGGGGGCACCGGGGAGCTGTTTTTT
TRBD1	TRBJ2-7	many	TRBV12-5	CASGNPGQGSYEQYF	TGTGCTAGTGGAAACCCGGGACAGGGGTCCTACGAGCAGTACTTC
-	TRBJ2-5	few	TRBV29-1	CSVEAYPGETQYF	TGCAGCGTTGAAGCTTACCCCGGGGAGACCCAGTACTTC
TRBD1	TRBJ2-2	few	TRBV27	CASSPGTGSYTGELFF	TGTGCCAGCAGCCCTGGGACAGGGAGTTACACCGGGGAGCTGTTTTTT
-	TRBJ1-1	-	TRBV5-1	CASSLSGRKNTEAFF	TGTGCCAGCAGTCTCTCCGGCAGGAAGAACACTGAAGCTTTCTTT
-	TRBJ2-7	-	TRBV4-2	CASSQGDSTYEQYF	TGTGCCAGCAGCCAAGGGGACTCCACCTACGAGCAGTACTTC
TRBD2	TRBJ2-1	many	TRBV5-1	CASSLAWTSDEQFF	TGCGCCAGCAGCTTGGCCTGGACTAGCGATGAGCAGTTCTTC
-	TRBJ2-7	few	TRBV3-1	CASSPSSFQGFNEQYF	TGTGCCAGCAGCCCTTCCTCCTTTCAGGGCTTTAACGAGCAGTACTTC
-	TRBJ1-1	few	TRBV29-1	CSASLWDTEAFF	TGCAGCGCCTCGCTTTGGGACACTGAAGCTTTCTTT
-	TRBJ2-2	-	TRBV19	CASSIDRGYTGELFF	TGTGCCAGTAGTATAGATAGAGGTTACACCGGGGAGCTGTTTTTT
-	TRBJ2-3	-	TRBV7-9	CASSLRQTLSTDTQYF	TGTGCCAGCAGCTTACGACAGACCTTGAGCACAGATACGCAGTATTTT
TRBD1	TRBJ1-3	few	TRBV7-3	CASSAGQGNGLGDTIYF	TGTGCCAGCAGCGCGGGACAGGGGAACGGTTTAGGAGACACCATATATTTT
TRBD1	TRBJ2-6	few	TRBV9	CASSVGQGPFSGANVLTF	TGTGCCAGCAGCGTAGGACAGGGACCATTCTCTGGGGCCAACGTCCTGACTTTC
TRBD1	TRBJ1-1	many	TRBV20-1	CSARDQGQGGTEAFF	TGCAGTGCTAGAGATCAGGGGCAGGGGGGCACTGAAGCTTTCTTT
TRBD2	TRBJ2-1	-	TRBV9	CASSVGAQRGGNEQFF	TGTGCCAGCAGCGTAGGCGCCCAGCGGGGGGGCAATGAGCAGTTCTTC
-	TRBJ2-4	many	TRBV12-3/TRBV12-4	CASSLNQGDRRNIQYF	TGTGCCAGCAGCCTAAATCAGGGAGATAGAAGAAACATTCAGTACTTC
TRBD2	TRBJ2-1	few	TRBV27	CAAGTSGNEQFF	TGTGCCGCCGGGACTAGCGGCAATGAGCAGTTCTTC
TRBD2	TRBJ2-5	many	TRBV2	CASRGGLASETQYF	TGTGCCAGCAGGGGTGGACTAGCTTCGGAGACCCAGTACTTC
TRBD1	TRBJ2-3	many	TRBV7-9	CASSAGTDPTDTQYF	TGTGCCAGCAGCGCCGGGACAGACCCCACAGATACGCAGTATTTT
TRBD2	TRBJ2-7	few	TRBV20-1	CSARDSSSGRGYEQYF	TGCAGTGCTAGAGATAGCTCTAGCGGGAGGGGCTACGAGCAGTACTTC
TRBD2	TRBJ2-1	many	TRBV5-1	CASSFGSSGGNEQFF	TGCGCCAGCAGCTTCGGGAGTAGCGGGGGGAATGAGCAGTTCTTC
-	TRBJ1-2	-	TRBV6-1	CASRLTLDYGYTF	TGTGCCAGCAGACTAACACTGGACTATGGCTACACCTTC
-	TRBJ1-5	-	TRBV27	CASSLVGISDQPQHF	TGTGCCAGCAGTTTAGTTGGGATTTCGGATCAGCCCCAGCATTTT
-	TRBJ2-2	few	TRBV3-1	CASSQGGGLNTGELFF	TGTGCCAGCAGCCAAGGCGGGGGCCTAAACACCGGGGAGCTGTTTTTT
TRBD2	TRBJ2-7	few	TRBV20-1	CSARGTSSGSFYEQYF	TGCAGTGCTAGGGGGACTTCTAGCGGAAGTTTCTACGAGCAGTACTTC
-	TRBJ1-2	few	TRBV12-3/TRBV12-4	CASSPLDGPYGYTF	TGTGCCAGCAGTCCCCTCGACGGGCCCTATGGCTACACCTTC
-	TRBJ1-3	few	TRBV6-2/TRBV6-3	CASYRTRETSGNTIYF	TGTGCCAGCTATCGTACGAGGGAAACCTCTGGAAACACCATATATTTT
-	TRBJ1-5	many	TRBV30	CAWSVPEGRYNQPQHF	TGTGCCTGGAGTGTACCGGAGGGACGGTACAATCAGCCCCAGCATTTT
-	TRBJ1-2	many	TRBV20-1	CSARGVSETYGYTF	TGCAGTGCTAGAGGAGTTTCAGAAACTTATGGCTACACCTTC
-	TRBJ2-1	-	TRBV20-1	CSAPVGHRDSYNEQFF	TGCAGTGCACCAGTTGGGCACAGGGATTCCTACAATGAGCAGTTCTTC
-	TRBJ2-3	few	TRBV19	CASSVAATTDTQYF	TGTGCCAGTAGTGTAGCAGCAACCACAGATACGCAGTATTTT
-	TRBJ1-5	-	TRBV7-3	CASSLDLDGYQPQHF	TGTGCCAGCAGCTTAGATCTCGATGGTTATCAGCCCCAGCATTTT
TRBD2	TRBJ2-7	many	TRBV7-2	CASSLVAGGRNEQYF	TGTGCCAGCAGCTTAGTAGCGGGAGGAAGGAACGAGCAGTACTTC
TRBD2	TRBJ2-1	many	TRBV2	CASRRGASGRVNEQFF	TGTGCCAGCAGAAGGGGGGCTAGCGGGAGGGTAAATGAGCAGTTCTTC
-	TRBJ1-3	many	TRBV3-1	CASSRGPTGTIYF	TGTGCCAGCAGCCGCGGGCCAACCGGGACCATATATTTT
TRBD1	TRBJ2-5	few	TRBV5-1	CASCLTGGRQETQYF	TGCGCCAGCTGCTTGACAGGGGGTAGGCAAGAGACCCAGTACTTC
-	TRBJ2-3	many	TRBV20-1	CSARVPSDTQYF	TGCAGTGCTAGAGTGCCCTCAGATACGCAGTATTTT
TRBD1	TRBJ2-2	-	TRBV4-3	CASSQDLRTGGSGELFF	TGCGCCAGCAGCCAAGATCTCCGGACAGGGGGCTCCGGGGAGCTGTTTTTT
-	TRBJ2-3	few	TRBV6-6	CASSYGAGMYTQYF	TGTGCCAGCAGTTACGGAGCGGGCATGTATACGCAGTATTTT
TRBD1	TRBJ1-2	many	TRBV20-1	CSAREGGGGLDGYTF	TGCAGTGCTAGAGAAGGGGGAGGGGGCTTAGATGGCTACACCTTC
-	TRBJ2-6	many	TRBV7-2	CASSLGGSAVLTF	TGTGCCAGCAGCTTAGGCGGCTCCGCCGTCCTGACTTTC
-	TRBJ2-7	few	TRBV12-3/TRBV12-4	CASSPQVHGQYF	TGTGCCAGCAGTCCCCAGGTTCATGGGCAGTACTTC
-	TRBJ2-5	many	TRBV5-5	CASLGVGAGETQYF	TGTGCCAGCCTAGGGGTAGGGGCGGGTGAGACCCAGTACTTC
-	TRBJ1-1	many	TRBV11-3	CASSLGSGNTEAFF	TGTGCCAGCAGCTTAGGTAGTGGGAACACTGAAGCTTTCTTT
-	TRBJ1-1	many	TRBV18	CASSPGIDMNTEAFF	TGTGCCAGCTCACCAGGCATAGACATGAACACTGAAGCTTTCTTT
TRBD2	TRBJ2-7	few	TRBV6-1	CASGPTSSFYEQYF	TGTGCCAGCGGACCGACTAGCAGCTTCTACGAGCAGTACTTC